Listed below are T cell receptor beta chains from one sample, sequenced in a study of blood T cell repertoires in COVID-19. Some clones are missing from TCRdb's copy, which holds only in-frame ones; the method was immunoSEQ multiplex PCR. The sample has 85,000 to 95,000 clones; around 86% are singletons. Sequenced material: peripheral blood. The receptor set was obtained from a human donor in a cohort sampled during active COVID-19. Each CDR3 is given with its conserved first and last residue. The D gene is left open where the match is weak. Clone sizes are given selectively: once, few, many, or a class where the clone is expanded.

clone_size	d_call	j_call	v_call	cdr3_nt	cdr3_aa
.	TRBD2	TRBJ2-3	TRBV10-2	TGCGCCAGCAGTGAGCCCCGTCTCTCTAGCGGGGGGGCCGGGGATACGCAGTATTTT	CASSEPRLSSGGAGDTQYF
once	TRBD2	TRBJ2-3	TRBV28	TGTGCCAGCAAGCGGGGGGTTAGCGGGAGAGATACGCAGTATTTT	CASKRGVSGRDTQYF
.	TRBD2	TRBJ2-7	TRBV29-1	TGCAGCGTTGGAACCGGGACTACCATCTACGAGCAGTACTTC	CSVGTGTTIYEQYF
.	.	TRBJ1-3	TRBV7-8	TGTGCCAGCAGCTTAGAAACAGCAGGAAACACCATATATTTT	CASSLETAGNTIYF
once	.	TRBJ2-1	TRBV7-9	TGTGCCAGCAGGTCTTACAATGAGCAGTTCTTC	CASRSYNEQFF
.	TRBD2	TRBJ2-7	TRBV15	TGTGCCACCAGCCCGTGGACTAGCGGGCCGCTGGAGCAGTACTTC	CATSPWTSGPLEQYF
.	TRBD1	TRBJ2-7	TRBV19	TGTGCCAGTGCCCGGAGGGACAGGGGAGGGTTGGAGCAGTACTTC	CASARRDRGGLEQYF
.	.	TRBJ2-2	TRBV9	TGTGCCAGCAGCGGCCTCGGGACCGGGGAGCTGTTTTTT	CASSGLGTGELFF
.	.	TRBJ2-3	TRBV4-3	TGCGCCAGCAGCCAAGAGGTGGCCCCAGATACGCAGTATTTT	CASSQEVAPDTQYF
.	.	TRBJ2-2	TRBV7-2	TGTGCCAGCAGCTTAGTCGGGAGCGCCGGGGAGCTGTTTTTT	CASSLVGSAGELFF
.	.	TRBJ2-7	TRBV2	TGTGCCAGCGGAGACAGATTTTCCTACGAGCAGTACTTC	CASGDRFSYEQYF
.	TRBD1	TRBJ2-2	TRBV29-1	TGCAGCGTTGGACAGGGTAGAGGCGGGGAGCTGTTTTTT	CSVGQGRGGELFF
.	.	TRBJ2-5	TRBV7-2	TGTGCCAGCAGCTTAGTTCGAGCGGATTTACAAGAGACCCAGTACTTC	CASSLVRADLQETQYF
.	TRBD1	TRBJ2-3	TRBV27	TGTGCCAGCAGTTTATCGGGACAGGGGGGTACGCAGTATTTT	CASSLSGQGGTQYF
.	TRBD1	TRBJ1-6	TRBV30	TGTGCCTGGAGTACCGGGACAGAAAAATCACCCCTCCACTTT	CAWSTGTEKSPLHF
.	.	TRBJ2-5	TRBV5-1	TGCGCCAGCAGCCCTAACGGAGAGACCCAGTACTTC	CASSPNGETQYF
.	TRBD1	TRBJ1-3	TRBV23-1	TGCGCCAGCAGTCGACCGGGACAGATAAAATGCTCTGGAAACACCATATATTTT	CASSRPGQIKCSGNTIYF
.	.	TRBJ1-4	TRBV7-2	TGTGCCAGCAGCTTAGTAAGAGGTCATAATGAAAAACTGTTTTTT	CASSLVRGHNEKLFF
.	TRBD2	TRBJ2-1	TRBV6-5	TGTGCCAGCAGCAACAGCGGGAGTACCTACAATGAGCAGTTCTTC	CASSNSGSTYNEQFF
.	TRBD1	TRBJ1-6	TRBV7-6	TGTGCCAGCAGCCAGGGGGCAGGGTCACCCCTCCACTTT	CASSQGAGSPLHF
.	.	TRBJ2-7	TRBV6-6	TGTGCCAGCAGTTACTCGGTCCTGGGGGGCGAGCAGTACTTC	CASSYSVLGGEQYF
.	TRBD2	TRBJ2-7	TRBV5-4	TGTGCCAGCAGGGACCGGGGGGGAGAGCAGTACTTC	CASRDRGGEQYF
.	.	TRBJ2-5	TRBV4-1	TGCGCCAGCAGCCATTCCGACGGGAAAGAGACCCAGTACTTC	CASSHSDGKETQYF
.	TRBD1	TRBJ2-7	TRBV6-5	TGTGCCAGCAGTCCCTGGACAGGGGCCGCCTACGAGCAGTACTTC	CASSPWTGAAYEQYF
.	.	TRBJ1-2	TRBV4-1	TGCGCCAGCAGCCAAGATCGGGATTCTAAGGGCTACACCTTC	CASSQDRDSKGYTF
.	.	TRBJ1-2	TRBV7-2	TGTGCCAGCAGCGCCCCAGACAGGCGGATTGGAGGCTACACCTTC	CASSAPDRRIGGYTF
.	.	TRBJ2-3	TRBV5-1	TGCGCCAGCAGCGGCGGAGTAGATACGCAGTATTTT	CASSGGVDTQYF
.	.	TRBJ2-5	TRBV25-1	TGTGCCAGCAGTGAGACCGAAGACAGGCCCCTCGTCGAGACCCAGTACTTC	CASSETEDRPLVETQYF
.	.	TRBJ2-7	TRBV13	TGTGCCAGCAGCATACAGGGACGTTCCTACGAGCAGTACTTC	CASSIQGRSYEQYF
.	TRBD1	TRBJ1-1	TRBV29-1	TGCAGCGTTTCGGACAGGGATGATGCTGAAGCTTTCTTT	CSVSDRDDAEAFF
.	.	TRBJ2-2	TRBV9	TGTGCCAGCAGCGGATTTGACAGACCGAACACCGGGGAGCTGTTTTTT	CASSGFDRPNTGELFF
once	.	TRBJ1-3	TRBV4-3	TGCGCCAGCAGCCAAGCCTATTACTCATCGGGCCCACTAGGAGGAAACACCATATATTTT	CASSQAYYSSGPLGGNTIYF
.	.	TRBJ2-3	TRBV7-9	TGTGCCAGCAGCTCGCCGCAGGGCACAGATACGCAGTATTTT	CASSSPQGTDTQYF
.	TRBD2	TRBJ2-7	TRBV12-3/TRBV12-4	TGTGCCAGCAGTTGGACTAGCTTCGGCGAGCAGTACTTC	CASSWTSFGEQYF
.	.	TRBJ2-3	TRBV29-1	TGCAGCGTTCTCCCGGGAAGCACAGATACGCAGTATTTT	CSVLPGSTDTQYF
.	TRBD2	TRBJ2-3	TRBV11-2	TGTGCCAGCAGCTTAGATGGCCTAGCGGAGGATACGCAGTATTTT	CASSLDGLAEDTQYF
.	.	TRBJ2-1	TRBV5-4	TGTGCCAGCAGCTTGGATGAGAATGAGCAGTTCTTC	CASSLDENEQFF
.	TRBD2	TRBJ2-7	TRBV5-4	TGTGCCAGCAGCTTGGGCGGCGGGGGGGCGGTTTACGAGCAGTACTTC	CASSLGGGGAVYEQYF
.	.	TRBJ2-5	TRBV4-1	TGCGCCAGCAGCCCGGACTCCCAAGAGACCCAGTACTTC	CASSPDSQETQYF
once	TRBD2	TRBJ2-7	TRBV6-5	TGTGCCAGCAGTTACGGGGGAGGGGACGAGCAGTACTTC	CASSYGGGDEQYF
.	TRBD1	TRBJ2-2	TRBV14	TGTGCCAGCAGCCCTCTGGGACAGTTTAACACCGGGGAGCTGTTTTTT	CASSPLGQFNTGELFF
few	TRBD1	TRBJ2-1	TRBV11-2	TGTGCCAGCAGCCAAGATATAGACAGGGGAAATGAGCAGTTCTTC	CASSQDIDRGNEQFF
.	TRBD1	TRBJ1-5	TRBV2	TGTGCCAGCAGCGAGACAGGGTTCTATCAGCCCCAGCATTTT	CASSETGFYQPQHF
few	.	TRBJ2-2	TRBV7-7	TGTGCCAGCAGCTTGGCGGGGGCTAACACCGGGGAGCTGTTTTTT	CASSLAGANTGELFF
.	TRBD1	TRBJ1-1	TRBV27	TGTGCCAGCAGTTTCACACCAGGGGGCCTCATGAACACTGAAGCTTTCTTT	CASSFTPGGLMNTEAFF
.	.	TRBJ1-2	TRBV4-3	TGCGCCAGCAGCCAAGGCCTACAGGGTAACTATGGCTACACCTTC	CASSQGLQGNYGYTF
.	TRBD2	TRBJ2-2	TRBV30	TGTGCCTGGACTAGGACTAGCGGGAGGATGGGGCCCCCCGGGGAGCTGTTTTTT	CAWTRTSGRMGPPGELFF
.	.	TRBJ2-7	TRBV27	TGTGCCAGCAGTTTATCCGTGACGGGGTTCTCCTACGAGCAGTACTTC	CASSLSVTGFSYEQYF
.	TRBD1	TRBJ1-2	TRBV6-5	TGTGCCAGCAGTTACCTCAGGGGGACTAACTATGGCTACACCTTC	CASSYLRGTNYGYTF
.	TRBD1	TRBJ1-2	TRBV30	TGTGCCTGGAGTGCTGACAGGGGTCGGGGCTACACCTTC	CAWSADRGRGYTF